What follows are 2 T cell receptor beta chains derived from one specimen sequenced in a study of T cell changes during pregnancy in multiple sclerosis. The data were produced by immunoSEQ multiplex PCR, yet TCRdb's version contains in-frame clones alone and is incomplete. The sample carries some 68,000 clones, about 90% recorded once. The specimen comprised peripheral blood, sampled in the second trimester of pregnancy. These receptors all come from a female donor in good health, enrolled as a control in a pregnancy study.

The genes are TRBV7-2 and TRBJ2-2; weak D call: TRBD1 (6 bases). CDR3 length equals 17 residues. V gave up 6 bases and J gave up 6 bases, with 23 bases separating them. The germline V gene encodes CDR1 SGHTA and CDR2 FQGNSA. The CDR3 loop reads CASRAPPGHQFPGELFF. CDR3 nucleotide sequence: TGTGCCAGCAGAGCTCCCCCGGGACACCAGTTCCCCGGGGAGCTGTTTTTT.

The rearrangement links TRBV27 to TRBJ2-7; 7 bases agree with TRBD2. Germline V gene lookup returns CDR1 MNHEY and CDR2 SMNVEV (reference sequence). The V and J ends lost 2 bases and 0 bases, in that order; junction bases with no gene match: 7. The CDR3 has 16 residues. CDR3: CASSLGQRTSSYEQYF. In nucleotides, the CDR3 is TGTGCCAGCAGTTTAGGGCAGCGGACTAGCTCCTACGAGCAGTACTTC.